Below, 14 T cell receptor beta chains from the same sample are listed, as sequenced in a study of cytomegalovirus exposure and HLA in healthy donors. Primers for the PCR totalled 60 Vbeta and 13 Jbeta. TCRdb keeps only in-frame clones here, not all; method: immunoSEQ multiplex PCR. Of 150,000 to 200,000 clones listed, roughly 79% are singletons. The sample comprised PBMCs. These receptors came from a woman in her thirties or forties in good health and CMV-seronegative.

The rearrangement joins TRBV6-1 to TRBJ2-7, with D perhaps matching TRBD2 (5 bases). The CDR3 sequence is 17 residues long. CDR1 is MNHNS and CDR2 is SASEGT in the germline V gene. The V gene lost 4 bases and the J gene lost 3 bases, with 22 bases spanning the gap. In DNA form, the CDR3 reads TGTGCCAGCAGTGTTAGGGCCCGGGAACACCTCAGCTACGAGCAGTACTTC. This codes for CASSVRAREHLSYEQYF.

Concerning this clone itself: The junction shows a germline mismatch at one end, possibly a read error. V and J are TRBV9 and TRBJ2-5, with 12 bases that match TRBD2. Germline loops: CDR1 SGDLS, CDR2 YYNGEE. The CDR3 has 13 amino acids. CDR3 sequence: CASSPQTGLAGNF. CDR3 bases: TGTGCCAGCAGCCCCCAAACGGGACTAGCGGGTAACTTC.

The CDR3 region is CASSPLAGFNEQFF. The CDR3 DNA reads as TGTGCCAGCAGCCCCTTAGCGGGTTTCAATGAGCAGTTCTTC. This rearrangement joins TRBV7-9 to TRBJ2-1; 7 bases align to TRBD2. The CDR3 loop spans 14 amino acids. The J segment lost 6 bases and the V segment lost 5 bases, leaving 7 bases of the junction unmatched. Germline V gene sequence: CDR1 SEHNR, CDR2 FQNEAQ (reference sequence).

The chain employs TRBV2 and TRBJ2-1; 16 bases align to TRBD2. Germline-derived CDR1 and CDR2 are SNHLY and FYNNEI. CDR3 length: 14 amino acids. Trimming took 6 bases from V and 10 from J; bases not matched to a gene: 3. The DNA for the CDR3 is TGTGCCAGCAGGCCGGGACTAGCGGGAGGGGAGCAGTTCTTC. Protein: CASRPGLAGGEQFF.

The chain combines TRBV15 with TRBJ2-5, with TRBD2 matching 11 bases. The CDR3 extends over 19 amino acids. With V trimmed by 2 bases and J by 1 base, 12 bases remained unmatched. The germline CDR1 and CDR2 sequences are LNHNV and YYDKDF (reference sequence). The CDR3: CATSRPRPSSGRPQETQYF. Here the CDR3 DNA reads TGTGCCACCAGCAGACCCAGGCCCTCTAGCGGGAGGCCCCAAGAGACCCAGTACTTC.

Written as DNA, the CDR3 is TGTGCCAGCAGTGCCTCAGGGACTTTCTATGGCTACACCTTC. Translated, it gives CASSASGTFYGYTF. The V and J genes are TRBV27 and TRBJ1-2; possibly TRBD1 for D (5 bases). Trimming took off 5 bases at V and 4 bases at J, with 14 bases between the two ends. This CDR3 spans 14 amino acids. CDR1 and CDR2 from the germline V gene are MNHEY and SMNVEV (reference sequence).

The V and J genes are TRBV28 and TRBJ1-2; 9 nucleotides align to TRBD1. V was pared by 4 bases and J by 1 base, with 7 bases of the junction left unmatched. In germline, CDR1 is MDHEN, CDR2 SYDVKM. This CDR3 has 16 amino acids. The CDR3 DNA reads as TGTGCCAGCAGTTCCGGACAGGGGCTCCTTAACTATGGCTACACCTTC. Protein product: CASSSGQGLLNYGYTF.

The chain joins TRBV18 to TRBJ1-1; 8 positions match TRBD1. This CDR3 spans 16 amino acids. From germline, CDR1 is KGHSH and CDR2 LQKENI. J gave up 6 bases and V 4 bases, and 13 bases lay outside the gene matches. CDR3 bases: TGTGCCAGCTCACGGGAGGACAGGGCGTTGGAGGCTGAAGCTTTCTTT. It specifies CASSREDRALEAEAFF.

The chain couples TRBV4-2 to TRBJ2-5; 10 nucleotides line up with TRBD1. Germline loops: CDR1 LGHNA, CDR2 YNFKEQ. This CDR3 is built from 20 residues. The ends lost 0 bases at V and 5 bases at J; junction bases unmatched: 18. CDR3 amino acids: CASSQEGGGIGTGVRETQYF. CDR3 DNA sequence: TGTGCCAGCAGCCAAGAGGGGGGCGGTATAGGGACAGGGGTTAGGGAGACCCAGTACTTC.

The sample holds one count of this clone. The genes are TRBV5-1 and TRBJ1-4; tentative D call: TRBD1 (6 bases). Germline values: CDR1 SGHRS, CDR2 YFSETQ. Trimming pared 3 bases from V and 2 bases from J, leaving 14 bases between. The CDR3 contains 16 residues. In nucleotides, the CDR3 is TGCGCCAGCAGCTCGACTACAGGGCGGACTAATGAAAAACTGTTTTTT. Amino acids: CASSSTTGRTNEKLFF.

The chain couples TRBV6-6 to TRBJ2-4, with 9 bases identical to TRBD2. Germline CDR1 is MNHNY and CDR2 is SVGAGI (reference sequence). The CDR3 loop spans 15 amino acids. V lost 5 bases to trimming and J lost 8 bases; unmatched junction nucleotides: 10. Here the CDR3 reads CASSDPGLALDIQYF. The CDR3 bases are TGTGCCAGCAGTGATCCGGGACTAGCTCTCGACATTCAGTACTTC.

This clone has just a few counts. The chain recombines TRBV19 with TRBJ1-2, with a possible D match to TRBD1 (5 bases). Trimming left V 6 bases short and J 10 bases short, with 21 bases between. The CDR3 length is 14 residues. Germline V gives CDR1 LNHDA, CDR2 SQIVND (reference sequence). CDR3 residues: CASRPGPGVGYYTF. CDR3 DNA sequence: TGTGCCAGTAGACCTGGCCCGGGGGTAGGATACTACACCTTC.

Regarding this clone: This specimen includes other DNA sequences encoding the same CDR3. V usage is TRBV5-1 and J usage is TRBJ2-7; 7 bases agree with TRBD1. The CDR3 sequence is 11 residues long. Unmatched junction bases numbered 1, after V lost 7 bases and J lost 3 bases. Germline V gives CDR1 SGHRS, CDR2 YFSETQ. The CDR3 loop reads CASGDSYEQYF. As DNA, the CDR3 is TGCGCCAGCGGGGACAGCTACGAGCAGTACTTC.

The J gene is TRBJ2-3, the V gene TRBV5-4; 7 bases map to TRBD2. Germline V lookup: CDR1 SGHNT, CDR2 YYREEE (reference sequence). This CDR3 spans 18 amino acids. Trimming removed 0 bases from V and 1 base from J; junction bases left unmatched: 11. The CDR3 here is CASSLVAGVQWGTDTQYF. In nucleotides, the CDR3 is TGTGCCAGCAGCTTGGTTGCGGGAGTACAGTGGGGCACAGATACGCAGTATTTT.